Presented here are 5 T cell receptor beta chains from one specimen sequenced in a study of blood T cell repertoires in COVID-19 (dated by TCRdb to 2018 to 2021). Library preparation employed the immunoSEQ multiplex PCR assay. What TCRdb holds here is the immuneACCESS table cut down to in-frame rearrangements. Part of the clones is not present; checked against another copy, under half of the missing clones reflect an unresolved V gene, and the others are unexplained. Here the sample has a few hundred thousand clones; approximately 88% occur a single time. The ten largest make up about 0.7% of the sample. The sample was peripheral blood. These receptors all stem from a human donor in a cohort sampled during active COVID-19.

The genes are TRBV7-2 and TRBJ2-7, with a tentative D call TRBD2 (5 bases). V was pared by 5 bases and J by 1 base, with 12 bases between. Germline CDR1 and CDR2: SGHTA and FQGNSA. The CDR3 sequence is 14 residues long. CDR3 nucleotide sequence: TGTGCCAGCAGCCCAGGACGGACTTCCTACGAGCAGTACTTC. As protein: CASSPGRTSYEQYF.

This chain connects TRBV2 to TRBJ2-1; 8 bases agree with TRBD2. The germline gives CDR1 SNHLY, CDR2 FYNNEI. V trimming: 2 bases; J trimming: 8 bases; junction bases outside the gene matches: 8. The CDR3 runs to 15 residues. The CDR3 nucleotides read TGTGCCAGCAGTGAATCAGCGGGAGACGGGGATGAGCAGTTCTTC. Amino acid sequence: CASSESAGDGDEQFF.

The chain combines TRBV19 with TRBJ2-7, with D possibly being TRBD1 (5 bases). Trimming took 3 bases from V and 0 from J, leaving 9 bases between them. This CDR3 region has 14 residues. CDR1 is LNHDA, CDR2 SQIVND, per germline (reference sequence). The CDR3 nucleotides are TGTGCCAGTAGTATCAAGGGGCCCTCCTACGAGCAGTACTTC. Translation: CASSIKGPSYEQYF.

This rearrangement joins TRBV5-4 to TRBJ1-1, with unresolved D. Germline values: CDR1 SGHNT, CDR2 YYREEE (reference sequence). Trimming removed 4 bases from V and 7 bases from J, with 14 bases in between. The CDR3 covers 13 residues. CDR3 nucleotide sequence: TGTGCCAGCAGCCCATTTCCGACAAGTGAAGCTTTCTTT. This sequence encodes CASSPFPTSEAFF.

This rearrangement joins TRBV6-2 or TRBV6-3 to TRBJ2-7; 11 bases map to TRBD2. Germline V gene data show CDR1 as MNHEY and CDR2 as SVGEGT. V lost 5 bases, J lost 0 bases, and 6 bases stayed unmatched. This CDR3 region has 16 residues. In DNA, the CDR3 is TGTGCCAGCAGTCACCCGGGACTAGCGGACTCCTACGAGCAGTACTTC. Translated: CASSHPGLADSYEQYF.